The 5 T cell receptor beta chains given below trace back to one sample, sequenced in a study of blood T cell repertoires in COVID-19. The table came from immunoSEQ multiplex PCR; TCRdb's copy has only in-frame clones and leaves some out. The sample consists of roughly 700,000 clones, 85% to 90% of them appearing once. Sequenced input: peripheral blood. The receptors stem from a woman aged 18-29 years with acute or convalescent COVID-19.

This chain uses TRBV6-6 with TRBJ1-1, with D hard to call. Germline V CDR1 and CDR2: MNHNY, SVGAGI (reference sequence). The CDR3 sequence is 11 residues long. Between the trimmed V and J ends, which lost 7 bases and 8 bases, there was a span of 11 bases. CDR3 residues: CASNSYSEAFF. In DNA form, the CDR3 reads TGTGCCAGCAACTCATATTCCGAAGCTTTCTTT.

This chain joins TRBV3-1 (or the pseudogene TRBV3-2) and TRBJ1-5; no reliable D call. The CDR3 is made up of 12 amino acids. V was pared by 0 bases and J by 10 bases, with 7 bases between. In germline, CDR1 is LGHDT, CDR2 YNNKEL (reference sequence). The DNA of the CDR3 is TGTGCCAGCAGCCAAGAGGGCCTCCCCCAGCATTTT. Translated: CASSQEGLPQHF.

This sequence joins TRBV7-8 and TRBJ2-7; D possibly corresponds to TRBD1 (7 bases). The CDR3 runs to 15 residues. Germline V gene lookup returns CDR1 SGHVS and CDR2 FQNEAQ. V gave up 5 bases and J gave up 2 bases, with 16 bases separating them. The CDR3 nucleotides read TGTGCCAGCAGCCTCCGGAGGGGGCAGGCCTACGAGCAGTACTTC. This gives the protein CASSLRRGQAYEQYF. Based on the CDR3 plus reference TRBV7-8 and TRBJ2-7, the full variable domain is GAGVSQSPRYKVAKRGQDVALRCDPISGHVSLFWYQQALGQGPEFLTYFQNEAQLDKSGLPSDRFFAERPEGSVSTLKIQRTQQEDSAVYLCASSLRRGQAYEQYFGPGTRLTVT.

The chain recombines TRBV10-3 with TRBJ1-2; D gene uncertain. Deletions cut 10 bases from V and 6 bases from J, with 18 bases between. CDR1 is ENHRY and CDR2 is SYGVKD in the germline V gene. The CDR3 sequence is 13 residues long. The CDR3 spells CATRREGGHGYTF. The CDR3 DNA reads as TGTGCCACCCGCCGCGAGGGCGGGCATGGCTACACCTTC.

This clone occurred once. V is TRBV6-4 and J is TRBJ2-5; possible D gene TRBD1, 6 bases. The CDR3 covers 15 residues. Per germline, CDR1 MRHNA and CDR2 SNTAGT. V lost 6 bases to trimming and J lost 5 bases, with 19 bases between them. In nucleotides, the CDR3 is TGTGCCAGCAGCCGGACACCCACGAGGGGGGAGACCCAGTACTTC. Protein: CASSRTPTRGETQYF.